This T cell receptor beta chain was sequenced during a study of T-cell reconstitution after alpha-beta-depleted transplantation in children. Findings and limits, study-wide: About two months after transplant, alpha-beta T cells reportedly came from several hundred expanded graft clones. T cells produced anew were the main source of T-cell counts and diversity one year after transplant. TCRbeta diversity was high at day 60 in some patients (a result of surviving recipient T cells and thymic progenitors).

Unique molecular identifiers were incorporated during preparation of the TCRbeta library. TCRdb recomputed calls from the PCR reads with MiXCR, one row per CDR3 protein. The sample consists of 900,000 or so distinct CDR3 sequences, around 17% of them appearing once. Remarks on this clonotype: Its antigen is not known.

The V and J ends lost 3 bases and 6 bases, in that order; junction bases with no gene match: 6. From germline, CDR1 is SGHRS and CDR2 YFSETQ. This CDR3 comprises 14 residues. This specimen consisted of PBMCs, mostly from graft donor cells, obtained 360 days after TCRalphabeta/CD19-depleted stem cell transplant. This clonotype was obtained from a male patient under 18 who had a stem cell transplant for acute lymphoblastic leukemia, so the T cells may come from the graft donor. This chain connects TRBV5-1 to TRBJ1-2; 9 bases fit TRBD1. The DNA for the CDR3 is TGCGCCAGCAGCTGGGCCGGGACAGGGAATGGCTACACCTTC. Translating gives CASSWAGTGNGYTF.